A single sample is the source of the 25 T cell receptor beta chains below, sequenced in a study of shared clonotypes between healthy human individuals. Assay: immunoSEQ multiplex PCR; the TCRdb copy retains only in-frame clones and omits some. Of approximately 530,000 clones listed, 96% are singletons. What was sequenced was naive CD4+ T cells sorted from blood. Subset given: CD45RA+ positively selected. These receptors were taken from a woman in her 30s in good health.

The gene calls are TRBV28 and TRBJ1-2; D remains ambiguous. Germline lookup yields CDR1 MDHEN and CDR2 SYDVKM. This CDR3 spans 13 amino acids. V was trimmed by 6 bases and J by 6 bases, leaving 14 bases between them. CDR3 bases: TGTGCCAGCAGCCCTCCATGGGAGCATGGCTACACCTTC. Protein sequence: CASSPPWEHGYTF.

The rearrangement links TRBV4-1 to TRBJ2-7; D might be TRBD1 or TRBD2, each matching 5 bases. This CDR3 is 17 amino acids long. Trimming stripped 4 bases from V and 4 bases from J, with 23 bases between. Per germline, CDR1 MGHRA and CDR2 YSYEKL. The CDR3 DNA sequence: TGCGCCAGCAGCCCCTGGCTCGGGACCCAGGACCCTTACGAGCAGTACTTC. Translated: CASSPWLGTQDPYEQYF.

The chain couples TRBV2 to TRBJ1-6; TRBD1 matches 7 bases. Germline V CDR1 and CDR2: SNHLY, FYNNEI. Trimming removed 7 bases from V and 3 bases from J; junction bases left unmatched: 6. The CDR3 runs to 15 residues. As DNA, the CDR3 is TGTGCCAGCACAGACAGGGACGTCTATAATTCACCCCTCCACTTT. Translating gives CASTDRDVYNSPLHF. Filled out from reference TRBV2 and TRBJ1-6, the complete variable domain reads EPEVTQTPSHQVTQMGQEVILRCVPISNHLYFYWYRQILGQKVEFLVSFYNNEISEKSEIFDDQFSVERPDGSNFTLKIRSTKLEDSAMYFCASTDRDVYNSPLHFGNGTRLTVT.

The chain employs TRBV7-2 and TRBJ2-3, with 7 bases matching TRBD1. Germline CDR1 is SGHTA and CDR2 is FQGNSA. The CDR3 loop spans 14 amino acids. Trimming at V came to 1 base and at J to 6 bases, leaving 4 bases not matched to a gene. CDR3 loop: CASSLVQGRDTQYF. As DNA, the CDR3 is TGTGCCAGCAGCTTAGTACAGGGGCGTGATACGCAGTATTTT.

The chain combines TRBV28 with TRBJ1-2, with a tentative D call TRBD1 (6 bases). This CDR3 has 13 amino acids. Between the trimmed V and J ends, which lost 5 bases and 5 bases, there was a span of 12 bases. Germline V gene sequence: CDR1 MDHEN, CDR2 SYDVKM. The DNA of the CDR3 is TGTGCCAGCAGTCCAGGGGCGAGATATGGCTACACCTTC. This sequence encodes CASSPGARYGYTF.

The chain is built from TRBV28 and TRBJ2-1, with D perhaps TRBD1 (6 bases). Germline CDR1 MDHEN, CDR2 SYDVKM. The CDR3 consists of 12 residues. The ends were cut back, 10 bases at V and 9 bases at J, with 16 bases in the middle. This CDR3 reads CATFILGGEQFF. In DNA form, the CDR3 reads TGTGCCACATTCATCTTAGGGGGTGAGCAGTTCTTC. The whole variable domain, remainder taken from reference TRBV28 and TRBJ2-1, is DVKVTQSSRYLVKRTGEKVFLECVQDMDHENMFWYRQDPGLGLRLIYFSYDVKMKEKGDIPEGYSVSREKKERFSLILESASTNQTSMYLCATFILGGEQFFGPGTRLTVL.

The chain is built from TRBV4-1 and TRBJ2-2, with D maybe TRBD1 (5 bases). CDR1 is MGHRA and CDR2 is YSYEKL in the germline V gene. CDR3 length equals 12 residues. With 6 bases removed from V and 5 bases from J, the gap between germline ends came to 7 bases. In nucleotides, the CDR3 is TGCGCCAGCAGTCGACAGACCGGGGAGCTGTTTTTT. Its translation is CASSRQTGELFF.

The CDR3: CASTVRGLGSPLHF. CDR3 sequence (DNA): TGCGCCAGCACCGTCCGGGGGCTCGGTTCACCCCTCCACTTT. The rearrangement joins TRBV23-1 to TRBJ1-6, with a tentative D call TRBD1 (6 bases). TRBV23-1 is classed as an ORF, of uncertain function. V dropped 7 bases and J dropped 9 bases, with 16 bases sitting between them. The CDR3 length is 14 residues.

The chain combines TRBV14 with TRBJ2-7; perhaps TRBD1 as D (6 bases). This CDR3 is built from 15 residues. The V gene lost 1 base and the J gene lost 5 bases, with 15 bases spanning the gap. Germline assignment: CDR1 SGHDN and CDR2 FVKESK. CDR3 nucleotides: TGTGCCAGCAGCCAAGTTACAGGGCTAATCCACGAGCAGTACTTC. Protein: CASSQVTGLIHEQYF.

A single count supports this clone. This chain uses TRBV7-2 with TRBJ2-5; 11 bases line up with TRBD2. CDR1 and CDR2 (germline): SGHTA, FQGNSA. The CDR3 contains 17 residues. With 5 bases clipped from V and 1 base from J, the junction kept 9 bases outside the gene matches. The CDR3 DNA reads as TGTGCCAGCAGCAAATGGGGGACTAGCGGTTTCCAAGAGACCCAGTACTTC. Encoded protein: CASSKWGTSGFQETQYF.

The rearrangement joins TRBV7-9 to TRBJ2-3; weak D call: TRBD2 (6 bases). This CDR3 has 12 residues. The V gene lost 1 base and the J gene lost 11 bases, with 10 bases spanning the gap. From germline, CDR1 is SEHNR and CDR2 FQNEAQ (reference sequence). The CDR3, as DNA: TGTGCCAGCAGCTTAGAACTAGCCTGGCAGTATTTT. Its translation is CASSLELAWQYF.

This chain joins TRBV19 and TRBJ1-5; D gene uncertain. CDR1 LNHDA and CDR2 SQIVND come from the germline V gene (reference sequence). The CDR3 contains 13 residues. With 4 bases removed from V and 9 bases from J, the gap between germline ends came to 13 bases. The DNA of the CDR3 is TGTGCCAGTAGTAGAGACCGATATCCGCCCCAGCATTTT. Translation gives CASSRDRYPPQHF.

The count of this clone is one. The chain carries TRBV19 and TRBJ2-3; D might be TRBD1 (6 bases). V dropped 7 bases and J dropped 0 bases, with 11 bases sitting between them. Germline CDR1 and CDR2: LNHDA and SQIVND (reference sequence). CDR3 length: 14 residues. The DNA for the CDR3 is TGTGCCAGTAACAACAGGGATAGCACAGATACGCAGTATTTT. It codes for CASNNRDSTDTQYF.

The chain couples TRBV29-1 to TRBJ2-5; D call uncertain. The CDR3 contains 13 residues. Germline values: CDR1 SQVTM, CDR2 ANQGSEA. V shed 3 bases and J shed 1 base, with 9 bases lying between them. The CDR3 reads CSVDVQFQETQYF. The DNA of the CDR3 is TGCAGCGTTGATGTACAGTTCCAAGAGACCCAGTACTTC.

This clone appeared a single time. The chain joins TRBV11-2 to TRBJ2-7; D gene uncertain. V was shortened by 3 bases and J by 4 bases, with 4 bases between the two germline ends. Germline V gene sequence: CDR1 SGHAT, CDR2 FQNNGV. The CDR3 loop spans 11 amino acids. The CDR3 DNA is TGTGCCAGCAGCTTCCAGTACGAGCAGTACTTC. This sequence encodes CASSFQYEQYF.

This CDR3 reads CASSPPGLLNNEQFF. The CDR3 nucleotides are TGTGCCAGCTCACCACCTGGGCTACTCAACAATGAGCAGTTCTTC. The chain joins TRBV18 to TRBJ2-1; the D is unclear. This CDR3 comprises 15 residues. CDR1 and CDR2 from the germline V gene are KGHSH and LQKENI. V shed 0 bases and J shed 5 bases, with 11 bases lying between them. The full variable domain, with the rest looked up from reference TRBV18 and TRBJ2-1, is NAGVMQNPRHLVRRRGQEARLRCSPMKGHSHVYWYRQLPEEGLKFMVYLQKENIIDESGMPKERFSAEFPKEGPSILRIQQVVRGDSAAYFCASSPPGLLNNEQFFGPGTRLTVL.

CDR3 loop: CASSLVSTGLATEAFF. CDR3 DNA: TGTGCCAGCAGCTTAGTGTCGACAGGGCTAGCCACTGAAGCTTTCTTT. The chain uses TRBV7-9 and TRBJ1-1; 7 bases fit TRBD1. Germline V lookup: CDR1 SEHNR, CDR2 FQNEAQ (reference sequence). The CDR3 loop spans 16 amino acids. Trimming removed 1 base from V and 4 bases from J; junction bases left unmatched: 9.

The sample holds one count of this clone. The genes are TRBV5-6 and TRBJ1-1; D is uncertain. CDR3 length: 19 residues. Trimming shortened V by 4 bases and J by 7 bases, and 32 bases separated the two germline ends. The germline gives CDR1 SGHDT, CDR2 YYEEEE. CDR3 amino acids: CASSLDPVRVRVELVEAFF. The CDR3, as DNA: TGTGCCAGCAGCCTAGACCCAGTAAGAGTGAGGGTTGAGTTGGTTGAAGCTTTCTTT.

This clone was picked up one time. This sequence joins TRBV5-1 and TRBJ2-1; D remains unclear. With 3 bases removed from V and 6 bases from J, the gap between germline ends came to 16 bases. Germline V gives CDR1 SGHRS, CDR2 YFSETQ. This CDR3 contains 15 residues. The CDR3 DNA reads as TGCGCCAGCAGCTGGCCGGGTAGGAGCGCCAATGAGCAGTTCTTC. It is translated as CASSWPGRSANEQFF.

The chain combines TRBV28 with TRBJ2-1; possibly TRBD1 for D (5 bases). CDR3 length: 10 residues. The V gene's germline CDR1 is MDHEN and CDR2 SYDVKM. V lost 11 bases, J lost 8 bases, and 10 bases lay in between. DNA for the CDR3: TGTGCCGCTAAGGGGTATGAGCAGTTCTTC. It translates to CAAKGYEQFF.

V and J are TRBV5-1 and TRBJ1-1; 12 bases agree with TRBD1. From germline, CDR1 is SGHRS and CDR2 YFSETQ. The CDR3 sequence is 16 residues long. The J segment lost 1 base and the V segment lost 7 bases, leaving 8 bases of the junction unmatched. The chain's CDR3 is CASGWGTGGANTEAFF. The CDR3 coding sequence is TGCGCCAGCGGATGGGGGACAGGGGGCGCGAACACTGAAGCTTTCTTT.

This chain joins TRBV28 and TRBJ2-7, with 7 bases matching TRBD1. With V trimmed by 5 bases and J by 2 bases, 6 bases remained unmatched. There are 14 residues in the CDR3. The germline V gene encodes CDR1 MDHEN and CDR2 SYDVKM. The CDR3, as DNA: TGTGCCAGCAGTACTGGGACAGCCCCCTACGAGCAGTACTTC. Translating gives CASSTGTAPYEQYF. Using reference TRBV28 and TRBJ2-7 for the parts outside the CDR3, the full variable domain is DVKVTQSSRYLVKRTGEKVFLECVQDMDHENMFWYRQDPGLGLRLIYFSYDVKMKEKGDIPEGYSVSREKKERFSLILESASTNQTSMYLCASSTGTAPYEQYFGPGTRLTVT.

The V gene is TRBV6-4, the J gene TRBJ2-3; D ambiguous. The V gene lost 8 bases and the J gene lost 4 bases, with 22 bases spanning the gap. The CDR3 contains 16 residues. The germline CDR1 and CDR2 sequences are MRHNA and SNTAGT. CDR3 sequence: CASGSTKKAFADTQYF. The CDR3 DNA is TGTGCCAGCGGTTCCACGAAAAAAGCGTTTGCAGATACGCAGTATTTT.

The chain is built from TRBV28 and TRBJ1-5; D possibly corresponds to TRBD1 (5 bases). V was shortened by 6 bases and J by 0 bases, with 21 bases between the two germline ends. The germline gives CDR1 MDHEN, CDR2 SYDVKM. The CDR3 runs to 18 residues. Here the CDR3 reads CASSGHSGPLYSNQPQHF. Written as DNA, the CDR3 is TGTGCCAGCAGCGGACACTCGGGACCTTTATATAGCAATCAGCCCCAGCATTTT.

This CDR3 is CASSPRRKHERESDEQYF. The CDR3, as DNA: TGTGCCAGCAGCCCCCGACGAAAGCATGAGCGGGAAAGCGACGAGCAGTACTTC. This sequence joins TRBV11-2 and TRBJ2-7, with 7 bases matching TRBD2. The germline gives CDR1 SGHAT, CDR2 FQNNGV. The CDR3 consists of 18 residues. V lost 5 bases, J lost 5 bases, and 21 bases stayed unmatched.